One sample yielded the 16 T cell receptor beta chains listed below, sequenced in a study of cytomegalovirus exposure and HLA in healthy donors. Primers included in the PCR were 60 Vbeta and 13 Jbeta primers. Only in-frame clones appear in the TCRdb table, and some are missing; sequencing was by immunoSEQ multiplex PCR. The table includes under 200,000 clones, roughly 60% detected once. The sequenced material came from PBMCs. The source is a man in his forties or fifties in good health and CMV-seronegative.

J is TRBJ2-3 and V is TRBV19; TRBD2 is a possible D gene (5 bases). The CDR3 runs to 14 residues. V was shortened by 3 bases and J by 4 bases, with 11 bases between the two germline ends. The germline gives CDR1 LNHDA, CDR2 SQIVND (reference sequence). In nucleotides, the CDR3 is TGTGCCAGTAGTATTTTAAGGCGGGCAGATACGCAGTATTTT. Its protein is CASSILRRADTQYF.

This clone was observed once. The chain couples TRBV13 to TRBJ2-1; TRBD2 might be the D (6 bases). Germline V CDR1 and CDR2: PRHDT, FYEKMQ (reference sequence). CDR3 length equals 15 residues. Trimming removed 5 bases from V and 3 bases from J, with 14 bases in between. The CDR3 sequence is CASSPELAVYNEQFF. In DNA form, the CDR3 reads TGTGCCAGCAGCCCAGAACTAGCTGTCTACAATGAGCAGTTCTTC.

The chain recombines TRBV13 with TRBJ1-5, with TRBD1 matching 9 bases. The length of the CDR3 is 16 residues. The germline V gene has CDR1 PRHDT and CDR2 FYEKMQ (reference sequence). V trimming: 3 bases; J trimming: 7 bases; junction bases outside the gene matches: 10. CDR3 region: CASSFTGGLMGQPQHF. The DNA of the CDR3 is TGTGCCAGCAGCTTTACAGGGGGCTTGATGGGCCAGCCCCAGCATTTT.

The chain uses TRBV4-3 and TRBJ1-6; D not certain. This CDR3 contains 17 residues. CDR1 and CDR2 from the germline V gene are LGHNA and YSLEER. Between the trimmed V and J ends, which lost 6 bases and 0 bases, there was a span of 15 bases. The CDR3 DNA reads as TGCGCCAGCAGTCAATCCGTCGGGAACTCCTATAATTCACCCCTCCACTTT. Translation: CASSQSVGNSYNSPLHF.

About this clone itself: Mismatch with germline at one junction end may stem from a read error. The sample holds other DNA sequences that translate to the same CDR3. The V call is TRBV5-1, the J call TRBJ1-2; D gene unclear. Germline assignment: CDR1 SGHRS and CDR2 YFSETQ. This CDR3 has 13 amino acids. The CDR3: CASSSSPSYGYTF. CDR3 bases: TGCGCCAGTAGCTCTTCCCCTAGCTATGGCTACACCTTC.

This chain joins TRBV20-1 and TRBJ2-3, with D perhaps TRBD2 (6 bases). The CDR3 is 11 amino acids. Germline V lookup: CDR1 DFQATT, CDR2 SNEGSKA (reference sequence). The V gene lost 6 bases and the J gene lost 6 bases, with 10 bases spanning the gap. CDR3 nucleotides: TGCAGTGCCGGGACTGTCGATACGCAGTATTTT. Its protein product is CSAGTVDTQYF.

J is TRBJ1-1 and V is TRBV7-2; 8 bases line up with TRBD1. V trimming: 6 bases; J trimming: 3 bases; junction bases outside the gene matches: 3. Per the germline V gene, CDR1 is SGHTA and CDR2 is FQGNSA. The CDR3 covers 13 residues. CDR3 nucleotide sequence: TGTGCCAGCAGTAGGGACAGGTACACTGAAGCTTTCTTT. This translates into CASSRDRYTEAFF.

The chain recombines TRBV5-1 with TRBJ2-7, with TRBD1 matching 8 bases. The length of the CDR3 is 14 residues. Germline V gives CDR1 SGHRS, CDR2 YFSETQ. V lost 0 bases to trimming and J lost 4 bases; unmatched junction nucleotides: 3. CDR3 in DNA: TGCGCCAGCAGCTTGGAAGGGACAGGATACGAGCAGTACTTC. Amino acids: CASSLEGTGYEQYF.

CDR3 sequence (DNA): TGTGCCAGCAGCAAGGACGGACAGAACACTGAAGCTTTCTTT. Residues: CASSKDGQNTEAFF. The chain uses TRBV7-3 and TRBJ1-1; possible D gene TRBD1, 5 bases. V lost 5 bases and J lost 1, with 11 bases in between. In germline, CDR1 is SGHTA, CDR2 FQGTGA. The CDR3 loop spans 14 amino acids.

Of note for this clone: An end of the junction does not agree with germline; a read error may underlie this. The J gene is TRBJ2-7, the V gene TRBV6-1; 11 bases are a match to TRBD2. The CDR3 has 15 amino acids. The V gene's germline CDR1 is MNHNS and CDR2 SASEGT. The CDR3 DNA reads TGTGCCAGCAACCTAGCGGGGGGCACCACCTACAAGCAGTACTTC. Its protein is CASNLAGGTTYKQYF.

Comment on this clone: Because it lacks the conserved phenylalanine or tryptophan at the end, this CDR3 is likely a read error. The chain has TRBV6-1 and TRBJ1-3, with TRBD1 as a possible D gene (6 bases). The CDR3 runs 15 residues. Germline assignment: CDR1 MNHNS and CDR2 SASEGT. The V and J ends lost 5 bases and 0 bases respectively, with 11 bases between them. The CDR3 spells CASSSTGSSGNTIYS. The CDR3 DNA reads as TGTGCCAGCAGTTCTACAGGGAGCTCTGGAAACACCATATATTCT.

This clone has more than one count but fewer than ten. This chain connects TRBV28 to TRBJ2-2, with 10 bases aligning to TRBD1. CDR3 size: 17 residues. Trimming took 6 bases from V and 4 from J; bases not matched to a gene: 11. CDR1 MDHEN and CDR2 SYDVKM come from the germline V gene. The DNA of the CDR3 is TGTGCCAGCAGAGACCTCAGACAGGGGGCGATCACCGGGGAGCTGTTTTTT. Translating it yields CASRDLRQGAITGELFF. Supplemented by reference TRBV28 and TRBJ2-2, the full variable domain reads DVKVTQSSRYLVKRTGEKVFLECVQDMDHENMFWYRQDPGLGLRLIYFSYDVKMKEKGDIPEGYSVSREKKERFSLILESASTNQTSMYLCASRDLRQGAITGELFFGEGSRLTVL.

This chain connects TRBV7-2 to TRBJ1-2; 10 bases line up with TRBD1. V was clipped by 5 bases and J by 6 bases; unmatched bases: 3. CDR1 and CDR2 (germline): SGHTA, FQGNSA. This CDR3 is 13 amino acids long. For the CDR3, the DNA is TGTGCCAGCAGCGAGACAGGGGGCGATGGCTACACCTTC. As protein: CASSETGGDGYTF.

The J gene is TRBJ2-1, the V gene TRBV2; D remains ambiguous. V was trimmed by 4 bases and J by 5 bases, leaving 9 bases between them. The CDR3 covers 13 residues. The V gene's germline CDR1 is SNHLY and CDR2 FYNNEI. CDR3 sequence reads: CASSVNLNNEQFF. Written as DNA, the CDR3 is TGTGCCAGCAGTGTAAATTTAAACAATGAGCAGTTCTTC.

The chain is built from TRBV7-2 and TRBJ2-3; TRBD1 matches 11 bases. The germline V gene has CDR1 SGHTA and CDR2 FQGNSA. The CDR3 runs 15 residues. With 3 bases clipped from V and 4 bases from J, the junction kept 3 bases outside the gene matches. CDR3 nucleotides: TGTGCCAGCAGCTTTGGACAGGGGGCGGCAGATACGCAGTATTTT. As protein: CASSFGQGAADTQYF.

The chain employs TRBV25-1 and TRBJ2-7, with 8 bases that match TRBD1. The CDR3 spans 13 residues. In germline, CDR1 is MGHDK, CDR2 SYGVNS. V lost 7 bases to trimming and J lost 7 bases; unmatched junction nucleotides: 9. The CDR3 DNA reads TGTGCCAGCAATACAAACGGACAGGGAGAGCAGTACTTC. Translated: CASNTNGQGEQYF.